These 3 T cell receptor beta chains were sequenced from one sample in a study of human T cells and chemical hapten exposure. Via MiXCR, TCRdb re-called the RACE reads, giving one row per CDR3 protein. This sample has tens of thousands of distinct CDR3 sequences, with more than 9% found just once. This sample's time point: patch test 1, 2 weeks after DPC sensitization. The treatment was: therapeutic diphenylcyclopropenone sensitization with weekly scalp DPC. Sequences were derived from whole blood, sampled in connection with sensitization to the hapten diphenylcyclopropenone (DPC). Source of these receptors: a man aged 35-49 years with alopecia areata. Some clones in this sample may be carry-over from other donors' samples.

This clonotype showed up just a few times. The chain combines TRBV3-1 with TRBJ1-5; no firm D call. The CDR3 is made up of 13 amino acids. Germline V CDR1 and CDR2: LGHDT, YNNKEL (reference sequence). The germline V and J ends were trimmed by 4 bases and 3 bases, with 7 bases remaining between them. The CDR3 loop is CASSRGNNQPQHF. The CDR3 DNA follows: TGTGCCAGCAGCCGGGGTAACAATCAGCCCCAGCATTTT.

This chain connects TRBV5-4 to TRBJ2-3, with 8 bases lining up with TRBD2. The CDR3 is 15 residues long. Germline V gene sequence: CDR1 SGHNT, CDR2 YYREEE (reference sequence). The V gene end was trimmed by 4 bases and the J gene end by 2 bases; junction bases not matched to a gene: 6. The CDR3 DNA is TGTGCCAGCAGCCAAAATAGCGGGATCACAGATACGCAGTATTTT. Translation: CASSQNSGITDTQYF.

This clonotype appeared many times. V and J are TRBV6-5 and TRBJ1-4; D is undetermined. Trimming shortened V by 6 bases and J by 8 bases, and 13 bases separated the two germline ends. The CDR3 is 13 amino acids. In germline, CDR1 is MNHEY, CDR2 SVGAGI. DNA of the CDR3: TGTGCCAGCAGCCGCAAATCAAGGGAAAAACTGTTTTTT. Its translation is CASSRKSREKLFF.